Presented here are 10 T cell receptor beta chains from one specimen sequenced in a study of early T cells in non-severe SARS-CoV-2 infection. Each CDR3 protein gets one entry after TCRdb re-called the 5' RACE reads with MiXCR. Among tens of thousands of distinct CDR3 sequences listed, 11% were seen once. Sequenced input: whole blood. These receptors were collected from an adult who was a healthcare worker with PCR-confirmed SARS-CoV-2 infection or an uninfected control (not recorded which).

Here the CDR3 reads CASSMSTGELFF. CDR3 DNA: TGTGCCAGCAGTATGTCCACCGGGGAGCTGTTTTTT. The gene calls are TRBV25-1 and TRBJ2-2; no clear D. The CDR3 runs 12 residues. Germline CDR1 MGHDK, CDR2 SYGVNS. Trimming took off 5 bases at V and 4 bases at J, with 5 bases between the two ends. The full variable domain, its missing parts supplied by reference TRBV25-1 and TRBJ2-2, is EADIYQTPRYLVIGTGKKITLECSQTMGHDKMYWYQQDPGMELHLIHYSYGVNSTEKGDLSSESTVSRIRTEHFPLTLESARPSHTSQYLCASSMSTGELFFGEGSRLTVL.

This clonotype was seen a handful of times. V usage is TRBV9 and J usage is TRBJ2-5; D is unclear. Germline V gene data show CDR1 as SGDLS and CDR2 as YYNGEE. The ends were cut back, 3 bases at V and 5 bases at J, with 14 bases in the middle. The CDR3 extends over 14 amino acids. The CDR3 protein is CASSGGWGGETQYF. In nucleotides, the CDR3 is TGTGCCAGCAGCGGAGGCTGGGGTGGGGAGACCCAGTACTTC.

This chain joins TRBV20-1 and TRBJ2-1; TRBD1 agrees at 7 bases. V shed 6 bases and J 6 bases; nucleotides not matched to a gene: 8. Germline V gives CDR1 DFQATT, CDR2 SNEGSKA (reference sequence). This CDR3 spans 13 amino acids. CDR3 sequence (DNA): TGCAGTGCAAAGAAGGACAGGCCCAATGAGCAGTTCTTC. Translation: CSAKKDRPNEQFF.

This clonotype was found once. The V call is TRBV6-5, the J call TRBJ2-2; no definite D call. Trimming left V 6 bases short and J 6 bases short, with 8 bases between. The CDR3 covers 12 residues. The germline gives CDR1 MNHEY, CDR2 SVGAGI. CDR3 protein: CASRTGPGELFF. CDR3 nucleotide sequence: TGTGCCAGCAGGACGGGCCCCGGGGAGCTGTTTTTT.

This clonotype was counted only a few times. The rearrangement joins TRBV12-3 or TRBV12-4 to TRBJ2-2, with D maybe TRBD1 (7 bases). This CDR3 comprises 18 residues. V dropped 6 bases and J dropped 5 bases, with 25 bases sitting between them. This CDR3 is CASSRTAPGDSGTGELFF. The CDR3 region has the DNA TGTGCCAGCAGCCGAACGGCCCCGGGGGACAGCGGGACCGGGGAGCTGTTTTTT.

This clonotype was detected ten times or more. The rearrangement links TRBV7-9 to TRBJ2-7; D unresolved. The CDR3 extends over 13 amino acids. With 1 base removed from V and 3 bases from J, the gap between germline ends came to 7 bases. Germline V lookup: CDR1 SEHNR, CDR2 FQNEAQ (reference sequence). CDR3 sequence reads: CASSLGHFYEQYF. The CDR3 region has the DNA TGTGCCAGCAGCTTAGGGCACTTCTACGAGCAGTACTTC.

This chain connects TRBV3-1 to TRBJ2-7; a possible D gene is TRBD2 (6 bases). Germline-derived CDR1 and CDR2 are LGHDT and YNNKEL (reference sequence). V was shortened by 2 bases and J by 3 bases, with 17 bases between the two germline ends. The CDR3 runs to 16 residues. In nucleotides, the CDR3 is TGTGCCAGCAGCCAAAGAAATAGTCGCGGGGTCTACGAGCAGTACTTC. Encoded protein: CASSQRNSRGVYEQYF.

This clonotype was observed a handful of times. The chain uses TRBV6-2 or TRBV6-3 and TRBJ2-1; D is undetermined. CDR3 length: 12 residues. Germline CDR1 is MNHEY and CDR2 is SVGEGT. V was shortened by 6 bases and J by 7 bases, with 10 bases between the two germline ends. Written as DNA, the CDR3 is TGTGCCAGCAGCCCCCGGTTGAATGAGCAGTTCTTC. Residues: CASSPRLNEQFF.

V gene TRBV4-3 combines with J gene TRBJ2-5, with 8 bases fitting TRBD2. V trimming: 0 bases; J trimming: 0 bases; junction bases outside the gene matches: 18. Germline V lookup: CDR1 LGHNA, CDR2 YSLEER. The CDR3 has 21 residues. CDR3 amino acids: CASSQDFPGGLILCYQETQYF. In DNA form, the CDR3 reads TGCGCCAGCAGCCAAGATTTTCCGGGAGGGTTGATTCTGTGCTACCAAGAGACCCAGTACTTC.

The V and J genes are TRBV7-9 and TRBJ1-1; D is ambiguous. The CDR3 consists of 12 residues. Trimming took 6 bases from V and 6 from J, leaving 11 bases between them. CDR1 is SEHNR and CDR2 is FQNEAQ in the germline V gene (reference sequence). The CDR3 is CASRMKFPEAFF. In DNA form, the CDR3 reads TGTGCCAGCAGGATGAAGTTCCCTGAAGCTTTCTTT. The full variable domain, its missing parts supplied by reference TRBV7-9 and TRBJ1-1, is DTGVSQNPRHKITKRGQNVTFRCDPISEHNRLYWYRQTLGQGPEFLTYFQNEAQLEKSRLLSDRFSAERPKGSFSTLEIQRTEQGDSAMYLCASRMKFPEAFFGQGTRLTVV.